Below, 10 T cell receptor beta chains from the same sample are listed, as sequenced in a study of blood T cell repertoires in COVID-19. Assay used: immunoSEQ multiplex PCR; TCRdb lists only in-frame clones, some missing. The sample lists about 200,000 clones, around 90% occurring once. Sequencing was done on a sample of peripheral blood. These receptors were taken from a man between 60 and 75 years old who had recovered from COVID-19.

V and J are TRBV5-1 and TRBJ2-5; TRBD1 matches at 7 bases. The ends lost 4 bases at V and 10 bases at J; junction bases unmatched: 7. This CDR3 is 12 amino acids long. Germline CDR1 is SGHRS and CDR2 is YFSETQ. The CDR3 loop reads CASSTDRVGQYF. The CDR3 DNA sequence: TGCGCCAGCAGCACAGACAGGGTAGGCCAGTACTTC.

The chain couples TRBV30 to TRBJ1-6; 7 nucleotides align to TRBD1. The germline CDR1 and CDR2 sequences are GTSNPN and SVGIG (reference sequence). The CDR3 consists of 14 residues. V was clipped by 2 bases and J by 6 bases; unmatched bases: 4. CDR3 protein: CAWSFGTANSPLHF. CDR3 nucleotides: TGTGCCTGGAGTTTCGGGACAGCTAATTCACCCCTCCACTTT.

V and J are TRBV5-1 and TRBJ1-3, with D perhaps matching TRBD1 (5 bases). The V end lost 0 bases, the J end lost 2 bases, and 9 bases lay between the germline ends. CDR3 length equals 15 residues. The germline V gene encodes CDR1 SGHRS and CDR2 YFSETQ. CDR3 in amino acids: CASSLEGRTGNTIYF. The CDR3 DNA is TGCGCCAGCAGCTTGGAGGGGCGAACTGGAAACACCATATATTTT.

V gene TRBV7-9 combines with J gene TRBJ1-6; TRBD1 matches at 9 bases. This CDR3 contains 15 residues. Germline V lookup: CDR1 SEHNR, CDR2 FQNEAQ (reference sequence). The J segment lost 5 bases and the V segment lost 5 bases, leaving 4 bases of the junction unmatched. As DNA, the CDR3 is TGTGCCAGCAGCCCTGGGACAGGGAATAATTCACCCCTCCACTTT. Translation gives CASSPGTGNNSPLHF.

This chain uses TRBV7-2 with TRBJ2-6; D uncertain. The CDR3 spans 13 residues. The V gene's germline CDR1 is SGHTA and CDR2 FQGNSA. V lost 3 bases and J lost 4, with 4 bases in between. This CDR3 is CASSFSGANVLTF. CDR3 coding DNA: TGTGCCAGCAGCTTCTCCGGGGCCAACGTCCTGACTTTC.

The chain carries TRBV12-3 or TRBV12-4 and TRBJ1-2, with 9 bases that match TRBD1. Losses at the gene ends were 5 bases for V and 8 bases for J; bases not matched to a gene: 3. The CDR3 totals 12 residues. CDR3 sequence reads: CASSTGGKGYTF. Here the CDR3 DNA reads TGTGCCAGCAGTACAGGGGGCAAAGGCTACACCTTC.

The chain combines TRBV5-6 with TRBJ1-2; no firm D call. This CDR3 is built from 16 residues. Trimming left V 0 bases short and J 2 bases short, with 14 bases between. Germline assignment: CDR1 SGHDT and CDR2 YYEEEE. CDR3 region: CASSLVEQFSNYGYTF. CDR3 in DNA: TGTGCCAGCAGCTTGGTGGAGCAATTCTCCAACTATGGCTACACCTTC.

This clone is a singleton in its sample. The chain links TRBV29-1 to TRBJ2-3; 13 bases align to TRBD2. The CDR3 has 15 amino acids. V lost 4 bases and J lost 0; bases outside the gene matches: 1. Per germline, CDR1 SQVTM and CDR2 ANQGSEA. The CDR3 nucleotides are TGCAGCGTTGGGACTAGCGGGAGAAGCACAGATACGCAGTATTTT. Its protein product is CSVGTSGRSTDTQYF.

The chain joins TRBV24-1 to TRBJ2-3, with D perhaps TRBD1 (5 bases). This CDR3 contains 12 residues. Germline V gene sequence: CDR1 KGHDR, CDR2 SFDVKD. V dropped 10 bases and J dropped 1 base, with 8 bases sitting between them. CDR3 DNA sequence: TGTGCCACACAGGATCGCACAGATACGCAGTATTTT. Its protein product is CATQDRTDTQYF.

The V call is TRBV5-1, the J call TRBJ2-6; TRBD1 is a possible D gene (5 bases). V was cut by 0 bases and J by 2 bases, with 9 bases left in between. This CDR3 spans 16 amino acids. The germline V gene encodes CDR1 SGHRS and CDR2 YFSETQ. The CDR3 DNA reads TGCGCCAGCAGCTTGGGGCCAGGGACTGGGGCCAACGTCCTGACTTTC. This sequence encodes CASSLGPGTGANVLTF.